This T cell receptor (beta chain) was sequenced for a study of response to subunit inactivated influenza vaccine. Study-wide results and limits: Every seasonal influenza vaccination brings in few new T cells, the authors suggested.

TCRdb reanalysed the RT-PCR reads using MiXCR and keeps one entry per CDR3 protein. The sample has approximately 200,000 distinct CDR3 sequences; roughly an eighth are singletons. Unmatched junction bases numbered 8, after V lost 5 bases and J lost 0 bases. Germline-derived CDR1 and CDR2 are KGHDR and SFDVKD. This CDR3 is 18 amino acids long. This clonotype showed up many times. Its antigen is currently unknown. The rearrangement links TRBV24-1 to TRBJ2-1, with 11 bases that match TRBD2. This clonotype originated in a middle-aged man who received an inactivated influenza vaccine. The material was CD8+ T cells sorted from PBMCs, obtained 4 to 6 days after vaccination. The CDR3 here is CATSGLLSGRASYNEQFF. CDR3 coding DNA: TGTGCCACCAGTGGCCTCCTTAGCGGGAGGGCCTCCTACAATGAGCAGTTCTTC.